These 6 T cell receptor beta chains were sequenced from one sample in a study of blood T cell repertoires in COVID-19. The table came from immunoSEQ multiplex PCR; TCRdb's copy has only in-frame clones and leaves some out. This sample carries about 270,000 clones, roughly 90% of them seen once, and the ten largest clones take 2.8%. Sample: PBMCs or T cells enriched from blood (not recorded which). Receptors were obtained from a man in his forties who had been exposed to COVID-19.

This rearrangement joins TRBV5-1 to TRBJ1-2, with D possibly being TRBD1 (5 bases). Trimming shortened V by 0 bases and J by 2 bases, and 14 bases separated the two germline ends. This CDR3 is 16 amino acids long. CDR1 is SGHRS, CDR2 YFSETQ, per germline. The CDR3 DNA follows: TGCGCCAGCAGCTTGGGAGATTTTGGGGCAAACTATGGCTACACCTTC. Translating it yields CASSLGDFGANYGYTF.

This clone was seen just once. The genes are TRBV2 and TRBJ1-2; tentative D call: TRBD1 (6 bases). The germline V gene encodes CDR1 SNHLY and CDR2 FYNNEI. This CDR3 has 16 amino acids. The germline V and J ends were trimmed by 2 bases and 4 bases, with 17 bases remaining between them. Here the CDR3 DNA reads TGTGCCAGCAGTGAAAACCCCCAGGGGCGAATCTATGGCTACACCTTC. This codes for CASSENPQGRIYGYTF.

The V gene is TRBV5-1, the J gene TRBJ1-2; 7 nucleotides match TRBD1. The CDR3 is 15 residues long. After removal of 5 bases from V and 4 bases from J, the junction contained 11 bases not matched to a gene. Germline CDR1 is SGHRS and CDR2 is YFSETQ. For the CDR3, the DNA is TGCGCCAGCAGTAAGGAGGGGGCTCTTATCTATGGCTACACCTTC. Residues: CASSKEGALIYGYTF.

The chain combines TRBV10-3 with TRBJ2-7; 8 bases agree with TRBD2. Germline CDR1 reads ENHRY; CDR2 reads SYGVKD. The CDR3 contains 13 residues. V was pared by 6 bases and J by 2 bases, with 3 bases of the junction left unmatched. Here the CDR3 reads CAIRREAAYEQYF. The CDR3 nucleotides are TGTGCCATCAGGCGGGAGGCCGCCTACGAGCAGTACTTC.

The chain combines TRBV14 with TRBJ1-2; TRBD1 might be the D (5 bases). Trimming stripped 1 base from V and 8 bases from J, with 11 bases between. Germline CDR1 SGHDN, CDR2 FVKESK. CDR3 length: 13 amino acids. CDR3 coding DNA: TGTGCCAGCAGCCAAGCAGGGCTCGGGGGCTACACCTTC. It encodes CASSQAGLGGYTF.

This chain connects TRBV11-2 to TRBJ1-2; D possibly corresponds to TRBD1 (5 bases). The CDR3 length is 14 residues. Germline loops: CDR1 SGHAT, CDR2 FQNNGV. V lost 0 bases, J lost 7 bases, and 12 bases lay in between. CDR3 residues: CASSLDRGTAGYTF. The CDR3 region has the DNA TGTGCCAGCAGCTTAGATCGGGGGACTGCTGGCTACACCTTC.